There are a few counts of the clone carrying this TCR beta chain. This entry belongs to a study of blood T cell repertoires in COVID-19. Study-wide context: The cDNA or gDNA used as material had been derived from T cells, B-cell-depleted T cells, or PBMCs.

Trimming removed 4 bases at V and 0 bases at J, with 6 bases between. CDR1 is MGHRA and CDR2 is YSYEKL in the germline V gene. The CDR3 extends over 14 amino acids. TCRdb keeps only in-frame clones here, not all; method: immunoSEQ multiplex PCR. The table shows fewer than 150,000 clones, with just over 70% occurring only once. The rearrangement joins TRBV4-1 to TRBJ2-2; D is unclear. This receptor was identified in a human donor with acute or convalescent COVID-19. The donor label of this sample is uncertain. Sample: peripheral blood. The CDR3 loop is CASSRSANTGELFF. The CDR3 region has the DNA TGCGCCAGCAGCCGGAGTGCGAACACCGGGGAGCTGTTTTTT.